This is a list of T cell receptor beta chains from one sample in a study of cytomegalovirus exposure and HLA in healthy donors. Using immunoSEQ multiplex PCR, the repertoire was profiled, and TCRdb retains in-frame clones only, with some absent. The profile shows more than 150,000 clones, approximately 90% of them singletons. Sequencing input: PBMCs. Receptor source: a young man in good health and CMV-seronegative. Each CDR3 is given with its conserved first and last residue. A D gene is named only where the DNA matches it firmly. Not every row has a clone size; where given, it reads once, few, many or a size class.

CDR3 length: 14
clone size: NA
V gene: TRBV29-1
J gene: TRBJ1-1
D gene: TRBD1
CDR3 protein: CSVDIGTGNTEAFF
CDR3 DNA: TGCAGCGTTGATATCGGGACAGGGAACACTGAAGCTTTCTTT

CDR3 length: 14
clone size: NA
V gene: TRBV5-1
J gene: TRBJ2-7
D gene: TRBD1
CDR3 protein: CASSLEQGAYEQYF
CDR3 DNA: TGCGCCAGCAGCTTGGAACAGGGGGCGTACGAGCAGTACTTC

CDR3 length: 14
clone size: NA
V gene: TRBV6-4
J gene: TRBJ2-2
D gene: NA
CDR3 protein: CASQEGADTGELFF
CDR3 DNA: TGTGCCAGCCAAGAAGGTGCGGACACCGGGGAGCTGTTTTTT

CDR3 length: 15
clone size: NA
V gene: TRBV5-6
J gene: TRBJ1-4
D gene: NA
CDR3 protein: CASSFEGGTNEKLFF
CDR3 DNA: TGTGCCAGCAGCTTTGAGGGGGGGACTAATGAAAAACTGTTTTTT

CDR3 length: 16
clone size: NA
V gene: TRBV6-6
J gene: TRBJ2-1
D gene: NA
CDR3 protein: CASSNIVGGTYNEQFF
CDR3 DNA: TGTGCCAGCAGTAATATAGTTGGCGGGACCTACAATGAGCAGTTCTTC

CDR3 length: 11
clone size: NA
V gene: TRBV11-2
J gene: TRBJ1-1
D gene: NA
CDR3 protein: CASSLAHKAFF
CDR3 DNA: TGTGCCAGCAGCTTAGCGCACAAGGCTTTCTTT

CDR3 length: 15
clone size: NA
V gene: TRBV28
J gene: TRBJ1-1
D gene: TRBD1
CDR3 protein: CASRNGQALNTEAFF
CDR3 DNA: TGTGCCAGCAGAAACGGACAGGCCCTTAACACTGAAGCTTTCTTT

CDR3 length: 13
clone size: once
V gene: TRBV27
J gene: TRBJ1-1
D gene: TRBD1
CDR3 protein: CASSPGTGMGAFF
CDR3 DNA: TGTGCCAGCAGCCCGGGGACAGGGATGGGAGCTTTCTTT

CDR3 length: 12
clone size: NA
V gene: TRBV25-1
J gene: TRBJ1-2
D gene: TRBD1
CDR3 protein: CASSESDRGYTF
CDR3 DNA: TGTGCCAGCAGTGAGTCGGACAGGGGCTACACCTTC

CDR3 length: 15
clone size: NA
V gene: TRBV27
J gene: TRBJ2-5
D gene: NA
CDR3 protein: CASSLEAGQEETQYF
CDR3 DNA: TGTGCCAGCAGTTTAGAGGCGGGCCAGGAAGAGACCCAGTACTTC

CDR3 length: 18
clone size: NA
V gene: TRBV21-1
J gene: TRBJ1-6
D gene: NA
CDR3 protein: CASSKRVGFWSYNSPLHF
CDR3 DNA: TGTGCCAGCAGCAAACGAGTGGGCTTCTGGTCCTATAATTCACCCCTCCACTTT

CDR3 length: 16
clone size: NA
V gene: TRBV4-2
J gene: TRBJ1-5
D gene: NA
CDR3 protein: CASSQESGGGIQPQHF
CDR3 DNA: TGTGCCAGCAGCCAAGAGAGCGGGGGTGGAATTCAGCCCCAGCATTTT

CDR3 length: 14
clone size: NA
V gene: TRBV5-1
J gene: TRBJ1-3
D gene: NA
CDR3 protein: CASSLGGSGNTIYF
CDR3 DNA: TGCGCCAGCAGCTTGGGCGGCTCTGGAAACACCATATATTTT

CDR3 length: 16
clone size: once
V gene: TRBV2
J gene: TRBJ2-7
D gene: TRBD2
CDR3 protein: CASRYTIAGGTYEQYF
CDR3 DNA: TGTGCCAGCAGATACACGATAGCGGGAGGGACCTACGAGCAGTACTTC

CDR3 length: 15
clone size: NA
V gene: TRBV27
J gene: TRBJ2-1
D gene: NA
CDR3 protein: CASSLSTRGDVEQFF
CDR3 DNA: TGTGCCAGCAGTTTAAGTACCAGGGGGGATGTTGAGCAGTTCTTC

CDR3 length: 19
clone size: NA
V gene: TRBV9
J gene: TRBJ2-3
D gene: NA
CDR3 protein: CASSVAGRGTLFSTDTQYF
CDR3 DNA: TGTGCCAGCAGCGTAGCGGGTAGGGGGACCTTATTCAGCACAGATACGCAGTATTTT

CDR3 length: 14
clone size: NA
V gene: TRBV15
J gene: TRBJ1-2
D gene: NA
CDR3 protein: CATSLEVGSYGYTF
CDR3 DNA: TGTGCCACCAGCTTGGAAGTCGGGTCCTATGGCTACACCTTC

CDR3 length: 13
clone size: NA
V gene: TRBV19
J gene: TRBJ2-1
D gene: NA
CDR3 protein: CASSPNTGNEQFF
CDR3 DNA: TGTGCCAGTAGTCCTAATACCGGTAATGAGCAGTTCTTC

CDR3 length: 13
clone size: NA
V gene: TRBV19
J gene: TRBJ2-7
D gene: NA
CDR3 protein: CASREASSYEQYF
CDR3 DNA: TGTGCCAGTCGAGAGGCCTCCTCCTACGAGCAGTACTTC

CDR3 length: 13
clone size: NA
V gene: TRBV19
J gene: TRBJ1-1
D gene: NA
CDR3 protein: CASAGQGLTEAFF
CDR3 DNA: TGTGCCAGTGCTGGGCAGGGTCTAACTGAAGCTTTCTTT

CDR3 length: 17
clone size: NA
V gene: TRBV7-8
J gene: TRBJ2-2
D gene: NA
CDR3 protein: CASSPRGAGTNTGELFF
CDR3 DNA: TGTGCCAGCAGCCCCCGGGGGGCCGGAACGAACACCGGGGAGCTGTTTTTT

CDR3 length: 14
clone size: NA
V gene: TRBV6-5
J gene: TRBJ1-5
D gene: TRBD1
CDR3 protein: CASSPDRDNQPQHF
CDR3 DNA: TGTGCCAGCAGCCCCGACAGGGACAATCAGCCCCAGCATTTT

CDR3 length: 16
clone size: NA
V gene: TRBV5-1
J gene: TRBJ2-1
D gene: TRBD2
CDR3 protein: CASSFPAGGRQGEQFF
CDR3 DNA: TGCGCCAGCAGCTTCCCGGCGGGCGGGAGGCAGGGTGAGCAGTTCTTC

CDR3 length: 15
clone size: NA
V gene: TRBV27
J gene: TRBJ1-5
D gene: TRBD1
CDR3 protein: CASSLGQSSNQPQHF
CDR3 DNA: TGTGCCAGCAGTTTGGGACAGTCTAGCAATCAGCCCCAGCATTTT

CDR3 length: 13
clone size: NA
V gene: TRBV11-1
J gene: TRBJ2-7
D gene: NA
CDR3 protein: CASSRVRGYEQYF
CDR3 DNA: TGTGCCAGCAGCCGGGTCAGGGGCTACGAGCAGTACTTC

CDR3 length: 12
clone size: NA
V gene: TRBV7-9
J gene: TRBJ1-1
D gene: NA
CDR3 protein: CASSIAGTEAFF
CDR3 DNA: TGTGCCAGCAGCATCGCAGGGACTGAAGCTTTCTTT

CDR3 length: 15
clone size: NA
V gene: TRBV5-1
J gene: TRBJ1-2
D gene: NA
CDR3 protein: CASSLTGTPLEGYTF
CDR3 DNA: TGCGCCAGCAGCTTGACAGGGACCCCATTAGAGGGCTACACCTTC

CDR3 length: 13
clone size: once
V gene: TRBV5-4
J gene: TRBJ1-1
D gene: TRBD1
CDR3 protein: CASSRTGNTEAFF
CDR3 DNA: TGTGCCAGCAGCCGGACAGGGAACACTGAAGCTTTCTTT

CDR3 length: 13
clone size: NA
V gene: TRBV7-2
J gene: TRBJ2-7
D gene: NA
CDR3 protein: CASSRGRDYEQYF
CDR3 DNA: TGTGCCAGCAGCAGAGGGCGGGACTACGAGCAGTACTTC

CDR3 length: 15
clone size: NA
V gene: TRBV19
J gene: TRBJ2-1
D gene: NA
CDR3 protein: CASSTTGTIHNEQFF
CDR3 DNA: TGTGCCAGTAGTACTACCGGGACAATACACAATGAGCAGTTCTTC

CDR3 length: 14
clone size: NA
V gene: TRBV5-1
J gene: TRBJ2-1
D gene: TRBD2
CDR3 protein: CASRPSGGADEQFF
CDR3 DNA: TGCGCCAGCAGACCTAGCGGGGGGGCGGATGAGCAGTTCTTC

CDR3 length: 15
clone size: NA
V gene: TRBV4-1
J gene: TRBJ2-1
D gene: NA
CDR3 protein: CASSPEGGRSGEQFF
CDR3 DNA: TGCGCCAGCAGCCCAGAGGGGGGGCGATCTGGTGAGCAGTTCTTC

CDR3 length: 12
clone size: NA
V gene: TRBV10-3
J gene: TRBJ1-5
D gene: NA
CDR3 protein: CAIGENGQPQHF
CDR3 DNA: TGTGCCATCGGAGAGAACGGTCAGCCCCAGCATTTT

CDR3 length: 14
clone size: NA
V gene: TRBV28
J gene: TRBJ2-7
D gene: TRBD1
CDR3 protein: CASSLTGDRYEQYF
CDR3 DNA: TGTGCCAGCAGTCTCACAGGGGACCGCTACGAGCAGTACTTC

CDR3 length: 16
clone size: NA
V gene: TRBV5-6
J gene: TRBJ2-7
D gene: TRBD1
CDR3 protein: CASSRTGGGSIYEQYF
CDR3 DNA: TGTGCCAGCAGCCGGACAGGGGGCGGATCAATATACGAGCAGTACTTC

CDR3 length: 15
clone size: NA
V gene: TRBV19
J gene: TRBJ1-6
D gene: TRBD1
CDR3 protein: CASSDRGRGNSPLHF
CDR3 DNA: TGTGCCAGTAGCGACAGGGGTCGCGGTAATTCACCCCTCCACTTT

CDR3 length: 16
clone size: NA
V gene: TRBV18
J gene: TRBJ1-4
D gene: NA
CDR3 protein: CASSPRGGTTNEKLFF
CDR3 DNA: TGTGCCAGCTCACCCCGGGGAGGAACAACTAATGAAAAACTGTTTTTT

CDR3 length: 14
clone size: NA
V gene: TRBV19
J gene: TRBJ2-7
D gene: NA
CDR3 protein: CPSSITGEAYEQYF
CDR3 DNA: TGTCCCAGTAGTATAACAGGAGAAGCCTACGAGCAGTACTTC

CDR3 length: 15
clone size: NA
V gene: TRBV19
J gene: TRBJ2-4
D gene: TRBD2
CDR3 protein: CASSLGLAAKNIQYF
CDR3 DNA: TGTGCCAGTAGTTTGGGACTAGCGGCCAAAAACATTCAGTACTTC

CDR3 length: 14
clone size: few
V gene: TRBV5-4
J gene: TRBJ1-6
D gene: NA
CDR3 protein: CASSQESYNSPLHF
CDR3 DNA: TGTGCCAGCAGTCAGGAATCCTATAATTCACCCCTCCACTTT

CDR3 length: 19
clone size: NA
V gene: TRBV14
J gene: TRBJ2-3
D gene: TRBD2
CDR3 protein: CASSRSRLAGGWSTDTQYF
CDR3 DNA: TGTGCCAGCAGCCGGAGTCGGCTAGCGGGGGGTTGGAGCACAGATACGCAGTATTTT

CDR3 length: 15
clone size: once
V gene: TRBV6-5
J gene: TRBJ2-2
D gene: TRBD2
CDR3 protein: CASRPGLAGVRELFF
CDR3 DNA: TGTGCCAGCAGACCGGGACTAGCGGGAGTCAGGGAGCTGTTTTTT

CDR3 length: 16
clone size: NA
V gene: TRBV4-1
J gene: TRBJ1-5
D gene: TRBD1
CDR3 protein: CASSQPGQAINQPQHF
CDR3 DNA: TGCGCCAGCAGCCAACCTGGACAGGCGATCAATCAGCCCCAGCATTTT

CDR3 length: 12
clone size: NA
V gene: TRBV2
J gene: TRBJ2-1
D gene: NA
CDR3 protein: CASKQGGDEQFF
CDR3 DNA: TGTGCCAGCAAACAGGGAGGGGATGAGCAGTTCTTC

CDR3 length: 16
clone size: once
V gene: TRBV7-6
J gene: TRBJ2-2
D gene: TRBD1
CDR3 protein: CASSPGQGANTGELFF
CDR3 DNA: TGTGCCAGCAGCCCCGGACAGGGGGCTAACACCGGGGAGCTGTTTTTT

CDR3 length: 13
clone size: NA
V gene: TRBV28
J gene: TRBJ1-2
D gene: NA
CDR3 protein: CASSQARRYGYTF
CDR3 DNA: TGTGCCAGCAGCCAGGCCAGACGATATGGCTACACCTTC